The 11 T cell receptor beta chains below all came from one sample that was sequenced in a study of tumor-infiltrating lymphocytes in primary liver carcinoma (dated by TCRdb to 2015 to 2018). Total RNA and DNA were co-extracted without cell sorting from approximately 20-30 mg of bulk tissue using the AllPrep DNA/RNA mini kit. Sequencing used an Illumina HiSeq 2500. Starting from about 550 ng total RNA, TCRbeta-specific cDNA was produced by reverse transcription with a constant-region primer and ProtoScript II reverse transcriptase. TCRbeta libraries were built with three nested multiplex PCR rounds, a slightly modified ARM-PCR procedure. Multiplex TRBV1-TRBV30 forward primers and a Cbeta reverse primer were used in the first two PCR rounds, each of which was run for 10 to 11 cycles. In TCRdb, the public reads were trimmed at Q25 with fastp and aligned with MiXCR, with productive beta chains retained. Rows with a matching CDR3 protein are joined into one entry that keeps the most common DNA and genes. This sample gives 90,000 to 150,000 distinct CDR3 sequences in total; about two thirds of them show up just once. The biggest ten clones account for 8.1% of the sample.

The sample comprised tumor-adjacent normal liver tissue. Source of these receptors: a woman aged 60-70 years with primary liver carcinoma and hepatitis B virus infection.

With regard to this clonotype: This could be a read error, since a much larger clone is one nucleotide away. V is TRBV7-9 and J is TRBJ1-5; 7 bases fit TRBD1. This CDR3 comprises 14 residues. Germline CDR1 and CDR2: SEHNR and FQNEAQ (reference sequence). The CDR3 DNA is TGTGCCAGCAGCTTAGCAGGGGGCAATCAGCTCCAGCATTTT. Its translation: CASSLAGGNQLQHF.

To note about this clonotype: A read error may explain this, as a much larger clone is one base away. The missing conserved phenylalanine or tryptophan at the end of this CDR3 makes a read error likely. The chain combines TRBV5-1 with TRBJ1-1, with 9 bases identical to TRBD1. V lost 5 bases and J lost 5; bases outside the gene matches: 4. Germline V gene sequence: CDR1 SGHRS, CDR2 YFSETQ. The CDR3 runs to 13 residues. CDR3 coding DNA: TGCGCCAGCAGGGACAGGGGCGGGACTGAAGCTTTCTAT. The encoded protein is CASRDRGGTEAFY.

Only one count was recorded for this clonotype. A much bigger clone sits one base away, suggesting this may be a read error. The chain couples TRBV5-1 to TRBJ2-5, with D possibly called TRBD1 or TRBD2 (5 bases each). This CDR3 spans 14 amino acids. V was clipped by 9 bases and J by 2 bases, with 17 bases between them. Germline lookup yields CDR1 SGHRS and CDR2 YFSETQ. CDR3: CANRSGPTQETQYF. The CDR3 DNA sequence: TGCGCCAACAGGTCGGGGCCAACACAAGAGACCCAGTACTTC.

V gene TRBV28 combines with J gene TRBJ2-2, with D perhaps matching TRBD1 (5 bases). V dropped 6 bases and J dropped 4 bases, with 18 bases sitting between them. Germline V gives CDR1 MDHEN, CDR2 SYDVKM. CDR3 length: 16 amino acids. CDR3 coding DNA: TGTGCCAGCAGCCCCAAAGGGGCTAGTAGCACCGGGGAGCTGTTTTTT. Residues: CASSPKGASSTGELFF.

Comment on this clonotype: An end of the junction differs from the germline gene, which may be a read error. The rearrangement links TRBV6-5 to TRBJ1-5; 9 bases are shared with TRBD1. Germline V lookup: CDR1 MNHEY, CDR2 SVGAGI. The CDR3 totals 14 residues. DNA for the CDR3: TGTGCCAGTAGATCCCGACAGGGGGGTCAGTCCCAGCATTTT. It translates to CASRSRQGGQSQHF.

This clonotype was recorded many times. Relative to the germline gene, one junction end is altered; a read error may explain this. The rearrangement joins TRBV6-5 to TRBJ2-1; 10 nucleotides line up with TRBD1. Germline loops: CDR1 MNHEY, CDR2 SVGAGI. The CDR3 totals 14 residues. The CDR3 coding sequence is TGTGCCAGCAGTTACTCGGACCCCGGGACAGGGGAAAACTTC. This sequence encodes CASSYSDPGTGENF.

Concerning this clonotype: A junction boundary mismatches the germline segment, possibly from a read error. CDR3: CATSDLVGVSYNEQFF. The CDR3, as DNA: TGTGCCACCAGTGACTTAGTGGGAGTGTCCTATAATGAGCAGTTCTTC. This chain uses TRBV24-1 with TRBJ2-1; weak D call: TRBD2 (5 bases). Looked up from germline, CDR1 is KGHDR and CDR2 is SFDVKD. The CDR3 sequence is 16 residues long.

This chain joins TRBV12-3 or TRBV12-4 and TRBJ2-2; 7 nucleotides align to TRBD2. CDR3 length equals 15 residues. V trimming: 9 bases; J trimming: 4 bases; junction bases outside the gene matches: 11. The CDR3 region is CASSIVGGGTGELFF. For the CDR3, the DNA is TGTGCCAGTAGTATCGTGGGCGGGGGCACCGGGGAGCTGTTTTTT.

A word on this clonotype: A much larger clone lies a single base off, so this may be a read error. The gene calls are TRBV5-1 and TRBJ1-1, with 8 bases lining up with TRBD1. This CDR3 has 16 amino acids. The trim removed 0 bases at V and 10 bases at J, leaving 14 bases unmatched. The germline CDR1 and CDR2 sequences are SGHRS and YFSETQ. The DNA of the CDR3 is TGCGCCAGCAGCTTGGCGTTGGACAGGGAGGCTGCTGTAGCTTTCTTT. Its protein product is CASSLALDREAAVAFF.

In regard to this clonotype: A read error is likely, as this CDR3 ends without the conserved phenylalanine or tryptophan. The V and J genes are TRBV6-1 and TRBJ1-1; TRBD1 matches at 7 bases. The CDR3 has 16 amino acids. V was clipped by 3 bases and J by 6 bases; unmatched bases: 13. Germline V gene data show CDR1 as MNHNS and CDR2 as SASEGT. The CDR3: CASSDGTGDSPAEAFS. CDR3 DNA sequence: TGTGCCAGCAGTGATGGCACAGGGGATTCTCCCGCTGAAGCTTTCTCT.

This clonotype showed up many times. V usage is TRBV29-1 and J usage is TRBJ1-5; D uncertain. The CDR3 loop spans 13 amino acids. Germline CDR1 is SQVTM and CDR2 is ANQGSEA. V shed 4 bases and J shed 1 base, with 8 bases lying between them. The CDR3 loop reads CSVGGVSNQPQHF. In DNA, the CDR3 is TGCAGCGTTGGCGGGGTGAGCAATCAGCCCCAGCATTTT.